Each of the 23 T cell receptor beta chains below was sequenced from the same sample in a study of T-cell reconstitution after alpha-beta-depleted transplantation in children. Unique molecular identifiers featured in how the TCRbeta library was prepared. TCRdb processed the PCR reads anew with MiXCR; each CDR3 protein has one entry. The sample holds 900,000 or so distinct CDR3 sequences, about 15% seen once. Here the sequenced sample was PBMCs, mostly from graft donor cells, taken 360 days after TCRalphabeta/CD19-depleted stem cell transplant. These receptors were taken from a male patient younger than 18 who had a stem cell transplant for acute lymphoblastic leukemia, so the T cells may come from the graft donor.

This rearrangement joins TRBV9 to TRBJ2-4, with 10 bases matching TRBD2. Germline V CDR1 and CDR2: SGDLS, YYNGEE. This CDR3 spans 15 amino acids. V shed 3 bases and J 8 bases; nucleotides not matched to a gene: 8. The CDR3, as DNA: TGTGCCAGCAGCGAAGATCTAGCGGGAGCGGACATTCAGTACTTC. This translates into CASSEDLAGADIQYF.

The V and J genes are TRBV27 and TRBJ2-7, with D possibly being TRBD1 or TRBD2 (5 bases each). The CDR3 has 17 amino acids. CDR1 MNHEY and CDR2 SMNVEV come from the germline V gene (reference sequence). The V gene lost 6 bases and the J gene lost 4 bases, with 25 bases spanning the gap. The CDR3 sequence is CASRGWDPGPRAYEQYF. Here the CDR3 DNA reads TGTGCCAGCAGGGGGTGGGACCCGGGACCTAGGGCATACGAGCAGTACTTC.

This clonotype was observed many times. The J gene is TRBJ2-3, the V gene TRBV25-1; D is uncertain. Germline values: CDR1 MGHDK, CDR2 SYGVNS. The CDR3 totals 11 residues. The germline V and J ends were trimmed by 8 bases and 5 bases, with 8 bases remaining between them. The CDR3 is CASGVIDTQYF. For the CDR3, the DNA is TGTGCCAGCGGAGTAATAGATACGCAGTATTTT.

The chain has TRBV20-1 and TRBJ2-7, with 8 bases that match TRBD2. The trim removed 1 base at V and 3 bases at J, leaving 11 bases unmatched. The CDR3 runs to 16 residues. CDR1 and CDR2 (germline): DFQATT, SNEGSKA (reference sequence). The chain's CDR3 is CSARGASGGGNYEQYF. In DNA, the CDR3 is TGCAGTGCTAGAGGAGCGAGCGGGGGAGGGAACTACGAGCAGTACTTC.

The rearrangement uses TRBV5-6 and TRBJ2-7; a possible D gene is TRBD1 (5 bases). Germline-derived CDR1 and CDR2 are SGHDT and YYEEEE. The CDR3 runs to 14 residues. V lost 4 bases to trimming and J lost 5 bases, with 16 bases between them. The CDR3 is CASSPGWGGDEQYF. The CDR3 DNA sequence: TGTGCCAGCAGCCCAGGCTGGGGCGGCGACGAGCAGTACTTC.

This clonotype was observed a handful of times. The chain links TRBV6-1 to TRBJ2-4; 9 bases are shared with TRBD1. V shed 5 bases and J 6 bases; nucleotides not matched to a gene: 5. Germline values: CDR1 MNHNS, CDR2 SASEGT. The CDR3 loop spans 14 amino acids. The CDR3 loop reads CASSPGQGINIQYF. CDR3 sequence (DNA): TGTGCCAGCAGTCCCGGACAGGGGATAAACATTCAGTACTTC.

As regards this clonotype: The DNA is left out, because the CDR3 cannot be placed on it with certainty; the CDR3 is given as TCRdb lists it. Here the CDR3 reads CASSKFAGGSDGYTF. The chain links TRBV21-1 to TRBJ1-2; the D call in the table, TRBD1, was not verified against the DNA. TRBV21-1 is a pseudogene locus. With termini counted, the CDR3 has 15 amino acids.

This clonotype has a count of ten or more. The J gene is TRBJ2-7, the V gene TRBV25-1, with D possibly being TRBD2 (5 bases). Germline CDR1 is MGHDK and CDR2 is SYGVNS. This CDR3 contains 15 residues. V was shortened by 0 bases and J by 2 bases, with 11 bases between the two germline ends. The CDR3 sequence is CASSEYGGRTYEQYF. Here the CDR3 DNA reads TGTGCCAGCAGTGAATACGGAGGCAGGACCTACGAGCAGTACTTC.

Here the CDR3 reads CASSLGQGSMTFF. The CDR3 nucleotides read TGTGCCAGCAGCTTAGGACAGGGAAGCATGACTTTCTTT. V and J are TRBV11-2 and TRBJ1-1; TRBD1 matches at 7 bases. The V gene end was trimmed by 1 base and the J gene end by 12 bases; junction bases not matched to a gene: 8. The CDR3 extends over 13 amino acids. CDR1 SGHAT and CDR2 FQNNGV come from the germline V gene.

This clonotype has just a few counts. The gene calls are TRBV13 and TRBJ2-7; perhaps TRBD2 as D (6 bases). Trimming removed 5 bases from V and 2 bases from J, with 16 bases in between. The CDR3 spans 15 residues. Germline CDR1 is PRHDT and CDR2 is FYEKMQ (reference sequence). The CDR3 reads CASSDRDSTPYEQYF. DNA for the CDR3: TGTGCCAGCAGCGACCGGGACTCGACTCCCTACGAGCAGTACTTC.

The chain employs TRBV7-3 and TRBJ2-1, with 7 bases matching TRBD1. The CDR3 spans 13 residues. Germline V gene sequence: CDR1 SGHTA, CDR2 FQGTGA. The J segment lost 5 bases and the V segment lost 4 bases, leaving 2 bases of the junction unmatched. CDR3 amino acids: CASSSGTDNEQFF. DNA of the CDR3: TGTGCCAGCAGCTCTGGGACAGACAATGAGCAGTTCTTC.

CDR3 bases: TGTGCCAGCAGTGACTTGGCGGAATACGAGCAGTACTTC. Residues: CASSDLAEYEQYF. The rearrangement uses TRBV2 and TRBJ2-7; no firm D call. This CDR3 has 13 amino acids. CDR1 and CDR2 from the germline V gene are SNHLY and FYNNEI. V dropped 3 bases and J dropped 4 bases, with 10 bases sitting between them.

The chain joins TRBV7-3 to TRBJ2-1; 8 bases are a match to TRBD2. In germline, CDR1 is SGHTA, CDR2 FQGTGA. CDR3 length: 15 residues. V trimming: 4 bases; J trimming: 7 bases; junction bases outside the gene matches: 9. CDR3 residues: CASSSISGNPNEQFF. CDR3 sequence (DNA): TGTGCCAGCAGCTCCATTAGCGGGAACCCGAATGAGCAGTTCTTC.

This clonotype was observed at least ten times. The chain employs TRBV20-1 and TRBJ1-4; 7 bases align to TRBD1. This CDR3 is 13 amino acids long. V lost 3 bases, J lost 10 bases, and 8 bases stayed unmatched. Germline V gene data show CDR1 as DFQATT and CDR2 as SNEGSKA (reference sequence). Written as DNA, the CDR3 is TGCAGTGCTAGGCTGTGGGACAGCGGAAAACTGTTTTTT. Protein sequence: CSARLWDSGKLFF.

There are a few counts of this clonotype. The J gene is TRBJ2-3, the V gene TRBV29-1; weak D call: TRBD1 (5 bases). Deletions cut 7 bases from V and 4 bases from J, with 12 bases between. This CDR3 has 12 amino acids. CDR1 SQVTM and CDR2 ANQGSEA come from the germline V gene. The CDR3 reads CSGTRFADTQYF. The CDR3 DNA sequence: TGCAGCGGGACAAGGTTCGCAGATACGCAGTATTTT.

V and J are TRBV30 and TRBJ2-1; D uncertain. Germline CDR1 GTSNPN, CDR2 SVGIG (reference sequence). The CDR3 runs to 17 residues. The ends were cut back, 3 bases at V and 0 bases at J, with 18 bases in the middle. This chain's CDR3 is CAWRVRSDPFSYNEQFF. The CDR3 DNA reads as TGTGCCTGGAGAGTACGAAGTGATCCCTTCTCCTACAATGAGCAGTTCTTC.

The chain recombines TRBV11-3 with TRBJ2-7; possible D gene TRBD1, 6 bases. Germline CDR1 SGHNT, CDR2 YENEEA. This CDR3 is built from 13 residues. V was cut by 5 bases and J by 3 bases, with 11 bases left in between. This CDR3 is CASSVTGIYEQYF. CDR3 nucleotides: TGTGCCAGCAGCGTTACAGGGATCTACGAGCAGTACTTC.

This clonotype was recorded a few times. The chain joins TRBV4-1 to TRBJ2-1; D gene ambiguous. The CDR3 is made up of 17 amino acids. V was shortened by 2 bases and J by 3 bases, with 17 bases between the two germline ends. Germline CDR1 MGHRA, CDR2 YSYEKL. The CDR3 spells CASSQLVSEDLYNEQFF. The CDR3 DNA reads TGCGCCAGCAGCCAATTAGTCAGTGAGGATCTCTACAATGAGCAGTTCTTC.

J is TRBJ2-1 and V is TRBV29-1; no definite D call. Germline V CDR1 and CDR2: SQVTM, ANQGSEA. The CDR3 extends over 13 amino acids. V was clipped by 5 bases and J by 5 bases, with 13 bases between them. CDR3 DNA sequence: TGCAGCGTTCCTTGGCCCAGTGACAATGAGCAGTTCTTC. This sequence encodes CSVPWPSDNEQFF.

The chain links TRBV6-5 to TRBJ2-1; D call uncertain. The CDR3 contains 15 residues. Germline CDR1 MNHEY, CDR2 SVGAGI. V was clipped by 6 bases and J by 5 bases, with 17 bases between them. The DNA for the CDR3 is TGTGCCAGCAGATCACTGGACGTCAGGAACAATGAGCAGTTCTTC. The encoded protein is CASRSLDVRNNEQFF.

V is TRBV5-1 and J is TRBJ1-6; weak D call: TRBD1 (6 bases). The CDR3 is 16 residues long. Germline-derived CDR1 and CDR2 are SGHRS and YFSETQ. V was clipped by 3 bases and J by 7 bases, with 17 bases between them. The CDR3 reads CASSSFSPGANSPLHF. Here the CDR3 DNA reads TGCGCCAGCAGCTCATTCTCCCCAGGGGCAAATTCACCCCTCCACTTT. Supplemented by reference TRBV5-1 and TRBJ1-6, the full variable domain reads KAGVTQTPRYLIKTRGQQVTLSCSPISGHRSVSWYQQTPGQGLQFLFEYFSETQRNKGNFPGRFSGRQFSNSRSEMNVSTLELGDSALYLCASSSFSPGANSPLHFGNGTRLTVT.

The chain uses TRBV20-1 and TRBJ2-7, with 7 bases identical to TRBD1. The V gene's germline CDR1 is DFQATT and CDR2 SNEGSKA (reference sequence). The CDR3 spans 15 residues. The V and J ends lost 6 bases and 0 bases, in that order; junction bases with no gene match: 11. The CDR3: CSALDSTGFSYEQYF. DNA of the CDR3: TGCAGTGCCCTCGACTCGACAGGGTTCTCCTACGAGCAGTACTTC.

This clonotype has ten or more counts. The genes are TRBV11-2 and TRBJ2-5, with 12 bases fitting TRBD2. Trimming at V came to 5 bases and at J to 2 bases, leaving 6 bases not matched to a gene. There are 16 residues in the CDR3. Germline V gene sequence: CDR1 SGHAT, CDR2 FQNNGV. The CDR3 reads CASSARTSGVQETQYF. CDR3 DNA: TGTGCCAGCAGCGCTCGGACTAGCGGGGTACAAGAGACCCAGTACTTC.